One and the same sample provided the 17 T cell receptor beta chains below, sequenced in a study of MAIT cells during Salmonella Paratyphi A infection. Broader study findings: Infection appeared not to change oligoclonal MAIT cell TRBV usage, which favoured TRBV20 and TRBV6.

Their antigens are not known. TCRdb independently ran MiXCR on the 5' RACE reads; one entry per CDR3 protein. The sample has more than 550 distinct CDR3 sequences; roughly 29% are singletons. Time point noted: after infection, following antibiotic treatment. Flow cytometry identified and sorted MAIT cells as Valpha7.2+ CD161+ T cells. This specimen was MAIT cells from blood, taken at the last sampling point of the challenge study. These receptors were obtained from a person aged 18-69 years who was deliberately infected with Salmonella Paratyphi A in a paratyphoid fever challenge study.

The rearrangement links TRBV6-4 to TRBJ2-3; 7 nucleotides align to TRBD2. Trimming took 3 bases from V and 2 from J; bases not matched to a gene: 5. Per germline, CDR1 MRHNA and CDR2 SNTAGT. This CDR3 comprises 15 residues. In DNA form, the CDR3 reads TGTGCCAGCAGTGAAGGGCGGGGGTCCACAGATACGCAGTATTTT. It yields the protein CASSEGRGSTDTQYF.

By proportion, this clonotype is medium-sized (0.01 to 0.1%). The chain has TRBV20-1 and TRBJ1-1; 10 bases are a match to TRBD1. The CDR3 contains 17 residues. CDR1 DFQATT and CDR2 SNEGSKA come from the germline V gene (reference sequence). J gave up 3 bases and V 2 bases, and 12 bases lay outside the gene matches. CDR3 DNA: TGCAGTGCTAGATCGCTCGGACAGGGGGTAGTAGACACTGAAGCTTTCTTT. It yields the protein CSARSLGQGVVDTEAFF.

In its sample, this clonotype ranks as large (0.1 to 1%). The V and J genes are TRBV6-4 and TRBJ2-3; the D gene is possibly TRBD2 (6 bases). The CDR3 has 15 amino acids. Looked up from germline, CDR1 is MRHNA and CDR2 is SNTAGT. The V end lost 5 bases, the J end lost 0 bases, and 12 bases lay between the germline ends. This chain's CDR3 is CASSSTSGSTDTQYF. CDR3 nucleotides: TGTGCCAGCAGTTCAACCAGCGGGAGCACAGATACGCAGTATTTT.

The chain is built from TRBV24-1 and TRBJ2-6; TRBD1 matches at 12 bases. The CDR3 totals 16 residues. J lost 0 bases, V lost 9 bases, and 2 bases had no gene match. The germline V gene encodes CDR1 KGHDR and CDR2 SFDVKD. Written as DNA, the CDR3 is TGTGCCACCGGGACAGGGGGCCCCTCTGGGGCCAACGTCCTGACTTTC. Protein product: CATGTGGPSGANVLTF.

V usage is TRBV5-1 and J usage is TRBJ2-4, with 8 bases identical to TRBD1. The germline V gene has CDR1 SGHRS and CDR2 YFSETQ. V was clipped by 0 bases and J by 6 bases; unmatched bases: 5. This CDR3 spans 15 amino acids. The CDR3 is CASSLEAGGRNIQYF. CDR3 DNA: TGCGCCAGCAGCTTGGAGGCAGGGGGCCGAAACATTCAGTACTTC.

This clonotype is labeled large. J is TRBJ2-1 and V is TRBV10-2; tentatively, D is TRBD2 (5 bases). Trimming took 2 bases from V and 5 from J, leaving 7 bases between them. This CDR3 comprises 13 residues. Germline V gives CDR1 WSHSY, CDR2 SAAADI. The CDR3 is CASSEREHNEQFF. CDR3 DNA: TGCGCCAGCAGTGAGAGGGAGCACAATGAGCAGTTCTTC.

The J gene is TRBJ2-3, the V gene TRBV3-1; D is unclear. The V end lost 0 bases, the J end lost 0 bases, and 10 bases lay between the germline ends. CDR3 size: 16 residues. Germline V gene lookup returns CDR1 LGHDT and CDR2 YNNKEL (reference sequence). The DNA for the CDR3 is TGTGCCAGCAGCCAAGATTGGCTGCGTAGCACAGATACGCAGTATTTT. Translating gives CASSQDWLRSTDTQYF.

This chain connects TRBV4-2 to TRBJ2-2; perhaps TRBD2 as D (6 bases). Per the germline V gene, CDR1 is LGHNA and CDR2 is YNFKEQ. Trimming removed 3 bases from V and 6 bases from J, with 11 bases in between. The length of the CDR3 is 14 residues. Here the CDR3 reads CASSQGREPGELFF. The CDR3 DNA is TGTGCCAGCAGCCAGGGACGGGAGCCCGGGGAGCTGTTTTTT.

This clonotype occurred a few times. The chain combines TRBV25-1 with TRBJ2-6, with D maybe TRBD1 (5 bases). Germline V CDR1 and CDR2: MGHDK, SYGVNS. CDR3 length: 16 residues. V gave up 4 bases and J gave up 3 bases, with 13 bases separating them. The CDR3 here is CASSVGAPDGANVLTF. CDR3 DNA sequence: TGTGCCAGCAGTGTTGGGGCGCCGGATGGGGCCAACGTCCTGACTTTC.

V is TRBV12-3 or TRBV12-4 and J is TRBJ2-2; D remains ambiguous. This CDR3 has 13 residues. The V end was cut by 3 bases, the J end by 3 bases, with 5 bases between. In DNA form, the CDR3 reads TGTGCCAGCAGTTTCCCTGACACCGGGGAGCTGTTTTTT. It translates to CASSFPDTGELFF.

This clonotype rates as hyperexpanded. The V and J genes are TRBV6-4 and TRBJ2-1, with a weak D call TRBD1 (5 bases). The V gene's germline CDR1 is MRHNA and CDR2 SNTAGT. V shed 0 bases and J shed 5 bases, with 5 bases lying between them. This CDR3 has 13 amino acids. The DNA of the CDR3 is TGTGCCAGCAGTGACTCGGACAACAATGAGCAGTTCTTC. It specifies CASSDSDNNEQFF.

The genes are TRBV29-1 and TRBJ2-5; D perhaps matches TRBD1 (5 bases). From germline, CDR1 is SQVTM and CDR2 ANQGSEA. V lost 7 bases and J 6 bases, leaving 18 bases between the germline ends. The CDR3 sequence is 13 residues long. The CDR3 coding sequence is TGCAGCGCCCCCGGGCCGCAGGGCCAGACCCAGTACTTC. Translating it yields CSAPGPQGQTQYF.

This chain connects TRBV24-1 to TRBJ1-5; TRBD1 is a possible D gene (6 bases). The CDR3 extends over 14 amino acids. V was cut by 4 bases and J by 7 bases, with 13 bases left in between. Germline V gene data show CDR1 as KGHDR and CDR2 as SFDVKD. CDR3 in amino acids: CATSEATGNQPQHF. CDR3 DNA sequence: TGTGCCACCAGTGAAGCAACAGGGAACCAGCCCCAGCATTTT.

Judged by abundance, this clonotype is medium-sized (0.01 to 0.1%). The CDR3 region has the DNA TGCAGTGCTAGAGACGACAGGGACACTGAAGCTTTCTTT. It is translated as CSARDDRDTEAFF. The genes are TRBV20-1 and TRBJ1-1; TRBD1 aligns across 7 bases. Germline assignment: CDR1 DFQATT and CDR2 SNEGSKA (reference sequence). The CDR3 has 13 amino acids. J gave up 3 bases and V 0 bases, and 1 base lay outside the gene matches.

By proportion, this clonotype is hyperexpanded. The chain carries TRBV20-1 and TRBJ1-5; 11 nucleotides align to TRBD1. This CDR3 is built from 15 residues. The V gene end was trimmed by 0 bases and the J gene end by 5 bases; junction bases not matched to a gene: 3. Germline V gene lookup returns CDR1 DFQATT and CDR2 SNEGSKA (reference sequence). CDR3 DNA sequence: TGCAGTGCTAGAGATGGACAGGGGGCCCATCAGCCCCAGCATTTT. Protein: CSARDGQGAHQPQHF.

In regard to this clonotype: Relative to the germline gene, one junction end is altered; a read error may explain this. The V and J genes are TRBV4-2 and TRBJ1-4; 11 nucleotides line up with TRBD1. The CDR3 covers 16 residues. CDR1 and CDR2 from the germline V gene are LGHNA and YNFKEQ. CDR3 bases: TGTGCCAGCAGCCAAGATATGGGACAGGGGGATGAAAAACTGGTTTTT. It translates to CASSQDMGQGDEKLVF.

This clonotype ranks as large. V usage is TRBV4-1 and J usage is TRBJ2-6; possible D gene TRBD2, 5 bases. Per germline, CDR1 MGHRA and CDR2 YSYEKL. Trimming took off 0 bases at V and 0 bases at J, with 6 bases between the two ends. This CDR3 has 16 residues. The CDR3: CASSQDGSSGANVLTF. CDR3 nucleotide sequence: TGCGCCAGCAGCCAAGATGGGAGCTCTGGGGCCAACGTCCTGACTTTC.